The clone carrying this T cell receptor beta chain was seen only a few times. Original methodology: Amplification from reference gene primers served as the basis for estimated nucleated cell counts. Repertoires were generated with immunoSEQ multiplex PCR, while TCRdb's copy carries only in-frame clones and drops some. V and J calls and clone size are as listed in that table; D and trimming were resolved from the DNA. The table lists over 100,000 clones, over 70% of them singletons. The data derive from a study of blood T cell repertoires in COVID-19. At the level of the study: From the United States, Italy and Spain came samples of acute and convalescent COVID-19. PBMCs, B-cell-depleted T cells, or T cells provided the cDNA or gDNA that made up the material.

The CDR3 has 18 amino acids. The ends were cut back, 1 base at V and 5 bases at J, with 20 bases in the middle. Germline CDR1 reads MGHRA; CDR2 reads YSYEKL. This clonotype originated in a woman between 70 and 85 years old with acute or convalescent COVID-19. The sample comprised peripheral blood. The chain couples TRBV4-1 to TRBJ1-4, with D hard to call. This chain's CDR3 is CASSQVTVSTFLNEKLFF. CDR3 sequence (DNA): TGCGCCAGCAGCCAAGTAACTGTATCTACTTTTTTAAATGAAAAACTGTTTTTT.